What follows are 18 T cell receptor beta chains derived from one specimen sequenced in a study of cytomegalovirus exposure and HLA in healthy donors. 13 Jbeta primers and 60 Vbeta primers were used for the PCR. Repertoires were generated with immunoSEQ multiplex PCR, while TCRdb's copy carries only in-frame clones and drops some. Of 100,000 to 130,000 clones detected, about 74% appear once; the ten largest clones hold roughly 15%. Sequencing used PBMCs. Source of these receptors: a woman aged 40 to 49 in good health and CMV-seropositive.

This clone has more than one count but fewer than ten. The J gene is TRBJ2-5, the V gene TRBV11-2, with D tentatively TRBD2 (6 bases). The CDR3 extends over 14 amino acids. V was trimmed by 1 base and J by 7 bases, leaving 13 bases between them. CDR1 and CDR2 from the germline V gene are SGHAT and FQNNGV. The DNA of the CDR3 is TGTGCCAGCAGCTTAGGCGGAGGGGTGGGGACCCAGTACTTC. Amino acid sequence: CASSLGGGVGTQYF.

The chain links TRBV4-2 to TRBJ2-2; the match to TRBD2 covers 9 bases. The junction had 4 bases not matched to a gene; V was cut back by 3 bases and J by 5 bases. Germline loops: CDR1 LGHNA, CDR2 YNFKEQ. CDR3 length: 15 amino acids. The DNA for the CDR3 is TGTGCCAGCAGCCAGGCGGGGGGGCGGACCGGGGAGCTGTTTTTT. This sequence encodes CASSQAGGRTGELFF.

CDR3 sequence (DNA): TGTGCCAGCAGCTTGGGATCCGGGGGGGGGAACTATGGCTACACCTTC. Its translation is CASSLGSGGGNYGYTF. The genes are TRBV5-4 and TRBJ1-2, with TRBD1 as a possible D gene (5 bases). Trimming took 0 bases from V and 2 from J, leaving 14 bases between them. Looked up from germline, CDR1 is SGHNT and CDR2 is YYREEE (reference sequence). The CDR3 is 16 residues long.

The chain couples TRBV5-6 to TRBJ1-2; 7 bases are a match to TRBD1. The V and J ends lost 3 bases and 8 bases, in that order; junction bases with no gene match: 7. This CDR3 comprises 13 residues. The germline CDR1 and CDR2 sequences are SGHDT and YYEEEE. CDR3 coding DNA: TGTGCCAGCAGCTCTCCAGGGGGTGAGGGCTACACCTTC. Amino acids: CASSSPGGEGYTF.

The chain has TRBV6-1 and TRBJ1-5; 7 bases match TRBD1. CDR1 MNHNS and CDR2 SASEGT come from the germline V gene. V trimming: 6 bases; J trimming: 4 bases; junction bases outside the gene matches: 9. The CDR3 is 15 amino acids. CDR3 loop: CASRGRQGPNQPQHF. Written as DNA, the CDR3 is TGTGCCAGCAGAGGACGACAGGGCCCAAATCAGCCCCAGCATTTT.

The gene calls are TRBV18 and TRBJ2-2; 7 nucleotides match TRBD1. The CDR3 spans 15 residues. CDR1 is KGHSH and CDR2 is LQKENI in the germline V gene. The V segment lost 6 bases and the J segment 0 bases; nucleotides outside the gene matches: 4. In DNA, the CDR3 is TGTGCCAGCTCCCCGGGACAGACGAACACCGGGGAGCTGTTTTTT. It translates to CASSPGQTNTGELFF.

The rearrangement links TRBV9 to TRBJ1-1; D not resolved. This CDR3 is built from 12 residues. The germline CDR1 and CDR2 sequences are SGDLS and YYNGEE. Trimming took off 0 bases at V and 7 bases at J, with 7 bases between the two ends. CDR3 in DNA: TGTGCCAGCAGCGTAGTTCCAGGTGAAGCTTTCTTT. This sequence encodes CASSVVPGEAFF. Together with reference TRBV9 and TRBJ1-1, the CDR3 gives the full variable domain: DSGVTQTPKHLITATGQRVTLRCSPRSGDLSVYWYQQSLDQGLQFLIQYYNGEERAKGNILERFSAQQFPDLHSELNLSSLELGDSALYFCASSVVPGEAFFGQGTRLTVV.

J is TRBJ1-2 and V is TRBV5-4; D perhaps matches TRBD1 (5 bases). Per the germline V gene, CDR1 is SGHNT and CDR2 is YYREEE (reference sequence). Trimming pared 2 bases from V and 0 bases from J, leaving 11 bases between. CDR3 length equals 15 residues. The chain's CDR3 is CASSFGQTSNYGYTF. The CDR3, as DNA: TGTGCCAGCAGCTTCGGACAAACCTCTAACTATGGCTACACCTTC. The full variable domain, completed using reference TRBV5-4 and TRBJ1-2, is ETGVTQSPTHLIKTRGQQVTLRCSSQSGHNTVSWYQQALGQGPQFIFQYYREEENGRGNFPPRFSGLQFPNYSSELNVNALELDDSALYLCASSFGQTSNYGYTFGSGTRLTVV.

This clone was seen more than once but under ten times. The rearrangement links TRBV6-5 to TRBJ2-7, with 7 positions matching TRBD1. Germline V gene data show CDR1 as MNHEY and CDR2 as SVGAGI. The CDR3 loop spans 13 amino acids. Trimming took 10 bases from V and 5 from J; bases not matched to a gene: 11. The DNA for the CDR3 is TGTGCCACCTACGGACAGGTTGTAAACGAGCAGTACTTC. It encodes CATYGQVVNEQYF.

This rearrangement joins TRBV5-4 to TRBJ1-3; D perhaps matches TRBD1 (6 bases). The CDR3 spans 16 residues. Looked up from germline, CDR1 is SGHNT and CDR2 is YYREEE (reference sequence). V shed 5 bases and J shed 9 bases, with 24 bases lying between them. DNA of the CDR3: TGTGCCAGCAGTAAACTTGGACCGTCTGGGGGCGGCACCATATATTTT. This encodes CASSKLGPSGGGTIYF.

The CDR3 DNA follows: TGTGCCTCGAGGGGGAATAGCAATCAGCCCCAGCATTTT. Translation gives CASRGNSNQPQHF. V gene TRBV7-9 combines with J gene TRBJ1-5; a possible D gene is TRBD1 (6 bases). This CDR3 region has 13 residues. Trimming removed 11 bases at V and 0 bases at J, with 11 bases between. Germline lookup yields CDR1 SEHNR and CDR2 FQNEAQ (reference sequence).

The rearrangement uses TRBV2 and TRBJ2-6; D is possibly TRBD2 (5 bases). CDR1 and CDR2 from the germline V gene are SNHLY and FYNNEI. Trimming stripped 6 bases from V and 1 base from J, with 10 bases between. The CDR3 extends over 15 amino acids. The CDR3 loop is CASSPSGSGANVLTF. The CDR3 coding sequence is TGTGCCAGCAGCCCATCGGGGTCTGGGGCCAACGTCCTGACTTTC.

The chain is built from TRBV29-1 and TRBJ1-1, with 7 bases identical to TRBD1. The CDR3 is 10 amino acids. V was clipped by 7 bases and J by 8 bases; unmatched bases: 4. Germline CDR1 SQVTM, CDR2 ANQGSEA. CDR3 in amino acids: CSAGTEEAFF. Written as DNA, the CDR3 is TGCAGCGCTGGGACAGAAGAAGCTTTCTTT.

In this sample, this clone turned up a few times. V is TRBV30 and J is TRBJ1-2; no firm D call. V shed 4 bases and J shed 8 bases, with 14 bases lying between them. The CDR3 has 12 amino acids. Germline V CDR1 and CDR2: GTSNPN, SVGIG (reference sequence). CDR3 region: CAWNTPPGGYTF. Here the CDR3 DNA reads TGTGCCTGGAACACGCCCCCGGGAGGCTACACCTTC. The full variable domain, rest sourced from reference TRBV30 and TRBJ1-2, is SQTIHQWPATLVQPVGSPLSLECTVEGTSNPNLYWYRQAAGRGLQLLFYSVGIGQISSEVPQNLSASRPQDRQFILSSKKLLLSDSGFYLCAWNTPPGGYTFGSGTRLTVV.

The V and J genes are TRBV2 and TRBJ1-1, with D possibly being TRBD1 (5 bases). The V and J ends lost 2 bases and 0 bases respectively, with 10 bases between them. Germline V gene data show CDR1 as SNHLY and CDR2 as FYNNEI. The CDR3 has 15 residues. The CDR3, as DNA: TGTGCCAGCAGTGAACAGGAGGGACTGAACACTGAAGCTTTCTTT. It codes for CASSEQEGLNTEAFF.

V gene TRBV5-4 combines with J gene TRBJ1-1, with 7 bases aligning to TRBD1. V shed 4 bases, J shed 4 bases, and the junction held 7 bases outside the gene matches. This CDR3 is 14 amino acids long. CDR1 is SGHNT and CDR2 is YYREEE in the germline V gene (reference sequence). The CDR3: CASSPTGTVTEAFF. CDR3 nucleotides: TGTGCCAGCAGCCCGACCGGGACAGTCACTGAAGCTTTCTTT.

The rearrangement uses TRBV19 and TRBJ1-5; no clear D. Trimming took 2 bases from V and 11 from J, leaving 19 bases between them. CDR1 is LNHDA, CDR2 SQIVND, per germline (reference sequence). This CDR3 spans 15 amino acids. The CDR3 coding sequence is TGTGCCAGTAGTATATCTCCGACCGCTGGAGAAGCCCAGCATTTT. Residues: CASSISPTAGEAQHF.

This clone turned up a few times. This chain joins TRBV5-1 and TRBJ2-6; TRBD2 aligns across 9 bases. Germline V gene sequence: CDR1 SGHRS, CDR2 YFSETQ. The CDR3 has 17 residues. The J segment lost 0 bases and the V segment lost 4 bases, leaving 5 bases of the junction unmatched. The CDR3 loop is CASSQSGGNSGANVLTF. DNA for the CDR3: TGCGCCAGCAGCCAGAGCGGGGGGAACTCTGGGGCCAACGTCCTGACTTTC.